A selection of T cell receptor beta chains follows, all from one sample in a study of OX40 agonist ivuxolimab in advanced cancers. TCRdb keeps only in-frame clones here, not all; method: immunoSEQ multiplex PCR. Among tens of thousands of clones listed, more than 80% were seen once. Sequenced here: CD4+ or CD8+ T cells sorted from blood, sampled in a trial of the OX40 agonist ivuxolimab. The source of these receptors is an adult with an advanced solid tumor such as melanoma, head and neck, liver or kidney cancer. CDR3s include the opening cysteine and the closing phenylalanine or tryptophan. Each record gives: clone size, V gene, CDR3 protein. Clone sizes are given selectively: once, few, many, or a class where the clone is expanded.

.	TRBV5-1	CASSPGVAGLGETQYF
.	TRBV18	CASSRDRVSYNEQFF
few	TRBV7-7	CASSLYGGQETQYF
few	TRBV28	CASSLVGQGGEKLFF
.	TRBV6-5	CASSRIDRLNTEAFF
.	TRBV29-1	CSVEPASRTDTQYF
.	TRBV6-5	CASSYSRRLLTEAFF
.	TRBV19	CASSPPPHNLNTGELFF
.	TRBV28	CASSSRRTYVSSYEQYF
medium-sized	TRBV6-1	CASSEGLAGAYEQYF
once	TRBV29-1	CSVVSGTASYSYNEQFF
once	TRBV28	CASSLGTSAYNEQFF
.	TRBV6-5	CASSYEQGSGNTIYF
.	TRBV11-3	CASSFSGTEAFF